This T cell receptor (beta chain) came from a study of early T cells in non-severe SARS-CoV-2 infection. Ten or more counts support this clonotype. Researchers tagged individual cDNA molecules with unique molecular identifiers. TCRdb recomputed calls from the 5' RACE reads with MiXCR, one row per CDR3 protein. The sample includes about 33,000 distinct CDR3 sequences, approximately 6.9% seen only once; the top ten take 4% to 4.5%. The sequencing input was whole blood. The TCR sequence derives from an adult who was a healthcare worker with PCR-confirmed SARS-CoV-2 infection or an uninfected control (not recorded which).

The CDR3 nucleotides are TGCGCCAGCAGCCAAGACCCGGGACAGGGGCATCAGCCCCAGCATTTT. Protein: CASSQDPGQGHQPQHF. This chain links TRBV4-1 with TRBJ1-5; 10 bases line up with TRBD1. Germline V gene sequence: CDR1 MGHRA, CDR2 YSYEKL. This CDR3 has 16 amino acids. V shed 0 bases, J shed 5 bases, and the junction held 4 bases outside the gene matches.